These 28 T cell receptor beta chains share one sample of origin, sequenced in a study of response to subunit inactivated influenza vaccine. One entry per CDR3 protein, called by TCRdb with MiXCR from the RT-PCR reads. This sample yields approximately 500,000 distinct CDR3 sequences, of which 11% to 15% are seen a single time; around 10% belongs to the top ten. This specimen consisted of PBMCs from blood, obtained 11 to 12 days after vaccination. The receptors derive from a man aged 45-65 years who received an inactivated influenza vaccine.

The V call is TRBV2, the J call TRBJ2-5; D gene ambiguous. With 4 bases removed from V and 1 base from J, the gap between germline ends came to 13 bases. Germline CDR1 SNHLY, CDR2 FYNNEI. This CDR3 region has 15 residues. The CDR3 is CASSVNEWTQETQYF. CDR3 nucleotide sequence: TGTGCCAGCAGTGTAAATGAATGGACCCAAGAGACCCAGTACTTC.

This clonotype occurred a few times. The chain is built from TRBV5-1 and TRBJ2-3; no clear D. V shed 5 bases and J shed 0 bases, with 13 bases lying between them. Germline CDR1 and CDR2: SGHRS and YFSETQ. The length of the CDR3 is 15 residues. CDR3 loop: CASRARPSSTDTQYF. CDR3 bases: TGCGCCAGCAGAGCCAGGCCCTCTAGCACAGATACGCAGTATTTT.

This clonotype showed up just a few times. The rearrangement links TRBV5-5 to TRBJ2-3; D is ambiguous. This CDR3 has 12 residues. The V gene's germline CDR1 is SGHKS and CDR2 YYEKEE (reference sequence). The V end lost 2 bases, the J end lost 4 bases, and 5 bases lay between the germline ends. The CDR3 sequence: CASSFFSDTQYF. The CDR3 nucleotides read TGTGCCAGCAGCTTTTTTTCAGATACGCAGTATTTT.

This clonotype was counted many times. This chain joins TRBV20-1 and TRBJ2-7, with 9 bases identical to TRBD1. The V gene's germline CDR1 is DFQATT and CDR2 SNEGSKA (reference sequence). This CDR3 is 14 amino acids long. V lost 5 bases, J lost 2 bases, and 7 bases stayed unmatched. The CDR3 loop reads CSALRDRAPYEQYF. In DNA form, the CDR3 reads TGCAGTGCTCTCCGGGACAGGGCCCCCTACGAGCAGTACTTC.

There are many counts of this clonotype. The gene calls are TRBV25-1 and TRBJ2-4; D may be TRBD2 (5 bases). Germline V gene sequence: CDR1 MGHDK, CDR2 SYGVNS. V was pared by 0 bases and J by 2 bases, with 8 bases between. The CDR3 loop spans 15 amino acids. The CDR3 loop is CASSEYSGTKNIQYF. CDR3 coding DNA: TGTGCCAGCAGTGAATATTCCGGGACCAAAAACATTCAGTACTTC.

The chain links TRBV5-1 to TRBJ2-3; D unclear. Germline values: CDR1 SGHRS, CDR2 YFSETQ. The CDR3 is made up of 14 amino acids. The V and J ends lost 5 bases and 0 bases respectively, with 10 bases between them. This chain's CDR3 is CASRWGRSTDTQYF. CDR3 sequence (DNA): TGCGCCAGCAGATGGGGAAGGAGCACAGATACGCAGTATTTT.

This clonotype was recorded at least ten times. The chain carries TRBV12-3 or TRBV12-4 and TRBJ1-4, with a possible D match to TRBD1 (5 bases). Trimming left V 7 bases short and J 7 bases short, with 13 bases between. The CDR3 contains 13 residues. The CDR3 DNA is TGTGCCAGCACGGGGGGGTTTCGTGAAAAACTGTTTTTT. Amino acids: CASTGGFREKLFF.

This clonotype was recorded many times. The rearrangement uses TRBV7-2 and TRBJ2-7; 10 bases agree with TRBD1. After removal of 5 bases from V and 3 bases from J, the junction contained 4 bases not matched to a gene. The length of the CDR3 is 14 residues. CDR1 is SGHTA, CDR2 FQGNSA, per germline. The CDR3 DNA reads TGTGCCAGCAGCCCAAGGACAGGGGGCTACGAGCAGTACTTC. This encodes CASSPRTGGYEQYF.

The chain employs TRBV9 and TRBJ2-1; D remains ambiguous. V lost 0 bases, J lost 7 bases, and 11 bases lay in between. The CDR3 covers 14 residues. Germline V CDR1 and CDR2: SGDLS, YYNGEE. CDR3 loop: CASSVAGNKNEQFF. CDR3 sequence (DNA): TGTGCCAGCAGCGTAGCGGGCAATAAGAATGAGCAGTTCTTC.

The chain's CDR3 is CGGSRASNYEQYF. The CDR3 DNA sequence: TGTGGAGGTTCCCGGGCTTCCAACTACGAGCAGTACTTC. The J gene is TRBJ2-7, the V gene TRBV21-1; no check of the table's D call, TRBD1, against the DNA was made. TRBV21-1 is a pseudogene. The CDR3 runs 13 residues.

This clonotype came up a few times. The chain recombines TRBV4-3 with TRBJ2-3; 15 nucleotides align to TRBD2. The V gene's germline CDR1 is LGHNA and CDR2 YSLEER. V was clipped by 4 bases and J by 2 bases; unmatched bases: 7. CDR3 length: 18 residues. CDR3 protein: CASSPGTSGGSPTDTQYF. The CDR3 DNA sequence: TGCGCCAGCAGCCCGGGGACTAGCGGGGGGTCCCCCACAGATACGCAGTATTTT.

The chain has TRBV10-1 and TRBJ1-1; 7 nucleotides match TRBD1. V lost 4 bases and J lost 1; bases outside the gene matches: 12. Germline V gene lookup returns CDR1 WNHNN and CDR2 SYGVQD (reference sequence). The CDR3 extends over 17 amino acids. CDR3 bases: TGCGCCAGCAGTGGGCCGGGACAGACGACTCCGAACACTGAAGCTTTCTTT. This sequence encodes CASSGPGQTTPNTEAFF.

This clonotype was seen a few times. The gene calls are TRBV15 and TRBJ2-5; no firm D call. Germline V gene data show CDR1 as LNHNV and CDR2 as YYDKDF (reference sequence). The CDR3 sequence is 15 residues long. V was shortened by 0 bases and J by 5 bases, with 13 bases between the two germline ends. The CDR3 reads CATSRDYAIMETQYF. CDR3 in DNA: TGTGCCACCAGCAGAGACTACGCGATTATGGAGACCCAGTACTTC.

This chain connects TRBV12-3 or TRBV12-4 to TRBJ2-6; possibly TRBD2 for D (5 bases). Trimming cost V 10 bases and J 0 bases, with 10 bases left between them. The CDR3 length is 14 residues. In nucleotides, the CDR3 is TGTGCCACCCGGGGTTCCTCTGGGGCCAACGTCCTGACTTTC. Its translation is CATRGSSGANVLTF.

The J gene is TRBJ2-2, the V gene TRBV5-4; perhaps TRBD2 as D (6 bases). Between the trimmed V and J ends, which lost 2 bases and 0 bases, there was a span of 8 bases. This CDR3 region has 15 residues. Germline V lookup: CDR1 SGHNT, CDR2 YYREEE (reference sequence). CDR3 sequence: CASSFRETNTGELFF. The DNA of the CDR3 is TGTGCCAGCAGCTTTCGGGAGACGAACACCGGGGAGCTGTTTTTT.

The chain recombines TRBV6-5 with TRBJ2-2; 7 positions match TRBD2. Germline V gene sequence: CDR1 MNHEY, CDR2 SVGAGI. The CDR3 consists of 14 residues. With V trimmed by 3 bases and J by 5 bases, 3 bases remained unmatched. The DNA for the CDR3 is TGTGCCAGCAGTTATCAACTAGCGACCGGGGAGCTGTTTTTT. Residues: CASSYQLATGELFF.

There are a few counts of this clonotype. The rearrangement joins TRBV5-1 to TRBJ2-3, with 11 bases fitting TRBD2. With 3 bases clipped from V and 2 bases from J, the junction kept 5 bases outside the gene matches. CDR3 length: 16 residues. The germline V gene encodes CDR1 SGHRS and CDR2 YFSETQ. CDR3 sequence reads: CASSSTSGGHTDTQYF. Here the CDR3 DNA reads TGCGCCAGCAGCTCTACTAGCGGGGGACACACAGATACGCAGTATTTT.

This clonotype was seen a handful of times. The chain carries TRBV5-1 and TRBJ2-3, with unresolved D. This CDR3 is 13 amino acids long. Per germline, CDR1 SGHRS and CDR2 YFSETQ. Trimming stripped 1 base from V and 4 bases from J, with 7 bases between. The CDR3 coding sequence is TGCGCCAGCAGCTTGAGTATGTCAGATACGCAGTATTTT. This sequence encodes CASSLSMSDTQYF. The variable domain in full, with the rest retrieved from reference TRBV5-1 and TRBJ2-3, is KAGVTQTPRYLIKTRGQQVTLSCSPISGHRSVSWYQQTPGQGLQFLFEYFSETQRNKGNFPGRFSGRQFSNSRSEMNVSTLELGDSALYLCASSLSMSDTQYFGPGTRLTVL.

The rearrangement joins TRBV3-1 to TRBJ2-7; 8 bases are a match to TRBD1. The junction had 8 bases not matched to a gene; V was cut back by 0 bases and J by 4 bases. The germline V gene encodes CDR1 LGHDT and CDR2 YNNKEL (reference sequence). The CDR3 contains 16 residues. The CDR3 loop reads CASSQEEQGASYEQYF. The DNA of the CDR3 is TGTGCCAGCAGCCAAGAAGAGCAGGGGGCGTCTTACGAGCAGTACTTC.

The table lists this clonotype with many counts. The chain recombines TRBV7-2 with TRBJ1-4; D possibly corresponds to TRBD1 (6 bases). The CDR3 totals 17 residues. Trimming took 5 bases from V and 8 from J, leaving 24 bases between them. Germline CDR1 is SGHTA and CDR2 is FQGNSA. For the CDR3, the DNA is TGTGCCAGCAGCCATGCCCTCCGTACAGGGCTGGTCGAAAAACTGTTTTTT. Protein: CASSHALRTGLVEKLFF. Full variable domain (missing parts from reference TRBV7-2 and TRBJ1-4): GAGVSQSPSNKVTEKGKDVELRCDPISGHTALYWYRQSLGQGLEFLIYFQGNSAPDKSGLPSDRFSAERTGGSVSTLTIQRTQQEDSAVYLCASSHALRTGLVEKLFFGSGTQLSVL.

The table lists this clonotype with a few counts. The rearrangement uses TRBV10-3 and TRBJ2-5; no clear D. The CDR3 contains 14 residues. Between the trimmed V and J ends, which lost 3 bases and 2 bases, there was a span of 10 bases. CDR1 and CDR2 from the germline V gene are ENHRY and SYGVKD. CDR3: CAISDPAKQETQYF. The CDR3 nucleotides read TGTGCCATCAGTGACCCGGCTAAACAAGAGACCCAGTACTTC.

This clonotype was seen only a few times. This chain joins TRBV6-1 and TRBJ2-6, with 8 bases identical to TRBD1. CDR3 length: 16 amino acids. CDR1 MNHNS and CDR2 SASEGT come from the germline V gene. The J segment lost 2 bases and the V segment lost 7 bases, leaving 7 bases of the junction unmatched. CDR3 coding DNA: TGTGCCAGCAAAGGACAGGGTATAGCTGGGGCCAACGTCCTGACTTTC. It translates to CASKGQGIAGANVLTF.

The rearrangement joins TRBV6-1 to TRBJ2-2; 9 bases fit TRBD2. The V gene's germline CDR1 is MNHNS and CDR2 SASEGT. V dropped 8 bases and J dropped 1; count of bases not matched to a gene: 8. The CDR3 spans 16 residues. The CDR3, as DNA: TGTGCCAGCCGGCCCCCGACTAGCGGGAACACCGGGGAGCTGTTTTTT. Translated, it gives CASRPPTSGNTGELFF.

The chain carries TRBV5-4 and TRBJ2-7; D is uncertain. The CDR3 length is 15 residues. Germline V gene data show CDR1 as SGHNT and CDR2 as YYREEE (reference sequence). Trimming removed 1 base from V and 2 bases from J, with 13 bases in between. The CDR3 sequence: CASSLSKGPTYEQYF. The CDR3 nucleotides are TGTGCCAGCAGCTTGAGTAAGGGTCCGACCTACGAGCAGTACTTC.

This clonotype was seen only a few times. The genes are TRBV20-1 and TRBJ1-2, with D possibly TRBD1 on 6 matching bases. V lost 3 bases, J lost 6 bases, and 14 bases lay in between. Germline CDR1 reads DFQATT; CDR2 reads SNEGSKA (reference sequence). This CDR3 has 13 amino acids. CDR3 protein: CSASHGGWDGYTF. CDR3 nucleotide sequence: TGCAGTGCTAGTCACGGGGGCTGGGATGGCTACACCTTC.

V and J are TRBV6-2 or TRBV6-3 and TRBJ2-7, with D uncertain. V lost 2 bases and J lost 1, with 6 bases in between. The CDR3 loop spans 13 amino acids. Looked up from germline, CDR1 is MNHEY and CDR2 is SVGEGT. The CDR3 here is CASSYEISYEQYF. Here the CDR3 DNA reads TGTGCCAGCAGTTACGAGATTTCCTACGAGCAGTACTTC.

This clonotype has only a few counts. The rearrangement uses TRBV20-1 and TRBJ2-1; D unclear. CDR3 length: 14 amino acids. Germline V gene data show CDR1 as DFQATT and CDR2 as SNEGSKA (reference sequence). Trimming left V 3 bases short and J 4 bases short, with 13 bases between. CDR3 bases: TGCAGTGCTAGTTTGGTAAAAGGTTACAATGAGCAGTTCTTC. It specifies CSASLVKGYNEQFF.

This clonotype was found many times. The V gene is TRBV12-3 or TRBV12-4, the J gene TRBJ1-1; D call uncertain. V was shortened by 5 bases and J by 3 bases, with 7 bases between the two germline ends. The CDR3 sequence is 12 residues long. The CDR3 DNA reads TGTGCCAGCAGTCCGAGGTACACTGAAGCTTTCTTT. Translation: CASSPRYTEAFF.